Below, 6 T cell receptor beta chains from the same sample are listed, as sequenced in a study of a mutant IDH1 vaccine in newly diagnosed glioma. The protocol was immunoSEQ multiplex PCR, while the TCRdb copy is restricted to in-frame clones and leaves out a portion. The sample includes some 26,000 clones, approximately 78% of them seen just once. Indicated time point: week 23, last vaccination. All doses held 300 ug of mutant IDH1 20-mer peptide, with topical imiquimod. Antigens for these TCRs are unknown. The sequenced sample was PBMCs, obtained from a glioma patient whose treatment included an IDH1 peptide vaccine. Every receptor here comes from a woman in her twenties or thirties with glioma.

The rearrangement joins TRBV4-2 to TRBJ2-2; tentatively, D is TRBD1 or TRBD2 (6 bases each). V was pared by 0 bases and J by 3 bases, with 14 bases between. In germline, CDR1 is LGHNA, CDR2 YNFKEQ. The CDR3 is 17 residues long. The CDR3 nucleotides are TGTGCCAGCAGCCAAGATGGCCGGGGGCCATACACCGGGGAGCTGTTTTTT. Translating gives CASSQDGRGPYTGELFF.

The chain joins TRBV6-1 to TRBJ2-7; TRBD2 matches 7 bases. V lost 0 bases to trimming and J lost 1 base; unmatched junction nucleotides: 9. Per the germline V gene, CDR1 is MNHNS and CDR2 is SASEGT. CDR3 length equals 17 residues. DNA of the CDR3: TGTGCCAGCAGTGAAGCCCCGGCAGGGCGGGGGTCCTACGAGCAGTACTTC. Residues: CASSEAPAGRGSYEQYF.

J is TRBJ2-4 and V is TRBV29-1; 8 bases match TRBD1. The CDR3 runs 14 residues. In germline, CDR1 is SQVTM, CDR2 ANQGSEA. Unmatched junction bases numbered 8, after V lost 4 bases and J lost 6 bases. CDR3 DNA: TGCAGCGTTGTGGTCAGGGACAGGAGAAACATTCAGTACTTC. Amino acids: CSVVVRDRRNIQYF.

The rearrangement uses TRBV7-9 and TRBJ2-5; 11 nucleotides match TRBD2. V lost 5 bases, J lost 2 bases, and 10 bases stayed unmatched. Germline CDR1 and CDR2: SEHNR and FQNEAQ (reference sequence). This CDR3 spans 17 amino acids. The CDR3: CASSPGGASGGQETQYF. In nucleotides, the CDR3 is TGTGCCAGCAGCCCCGGGGGGGCTAGCGGGGGGCAAGAGACCCAGTACTTC.

CDR3 sequence (DNA): TGTGCCAGCTCTTTCTCTGATAGCAATCAGCCCCAGCATTTT. This gives the protein CASSFSDSNQPQHF. V usage is TRBV11-2 and J usage is TRBJ1-5; D uncertain. Germline-derived CDR1 and CDR2 are SGHAT and FQNNGV. Trimming removed 8 bases at V and 0 bases at J, with 11 bases between. The CDR3 sequence is 14 residues long.

The rearrangement uses TRBV19 and TRBJ2-5; possibly TRBD1 for D (5 bases). Trimming left V 5 bases short and J 1 base short, with 17 bases between. The CDR3 length is 16 residues. Germline V lookup: CDR1 LNHDA, CDR2 SQIVND (reference sequence). CDR3 loop: CASSSFRELGQETQYF. The CDR3 nucleotides read TGTGCCAGTAGTTCCTTCAGGGAATTGGGCCAAGAGACCCAGTACTTC. Looking up the rest from reference TRBV19 and TRBJ2-5 gives the full variable domain: DGGITQSPKYLFRKEGQNVTLSCEQNLNHDAMYWYRQDPGQGLRLIYYSQIVNDFQKGDIAEGYSVSREKKESFPLTVTSAQKNPTAFYLCASSSFRELGQETQYFGPGTRLLVL.